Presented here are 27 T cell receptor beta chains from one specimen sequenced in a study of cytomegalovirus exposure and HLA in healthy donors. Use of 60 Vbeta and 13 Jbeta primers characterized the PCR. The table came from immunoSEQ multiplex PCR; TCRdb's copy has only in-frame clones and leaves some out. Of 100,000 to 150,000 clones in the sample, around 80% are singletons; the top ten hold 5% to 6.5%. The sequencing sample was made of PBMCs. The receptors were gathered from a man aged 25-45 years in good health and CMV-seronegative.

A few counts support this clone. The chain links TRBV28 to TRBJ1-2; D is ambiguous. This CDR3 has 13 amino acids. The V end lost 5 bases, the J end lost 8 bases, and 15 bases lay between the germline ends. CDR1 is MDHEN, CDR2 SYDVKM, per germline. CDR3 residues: CASSPRRMVGYTF. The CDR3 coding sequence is TGTGCCAGCAGTCCTCGCAGAATGGTGGGCTACACCTTC.

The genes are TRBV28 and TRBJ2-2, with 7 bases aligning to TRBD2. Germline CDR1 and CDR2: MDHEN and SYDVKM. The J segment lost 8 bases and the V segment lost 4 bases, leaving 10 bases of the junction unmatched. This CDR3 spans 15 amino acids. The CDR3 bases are TGTGCCAGCAGTTCTACCGGGGGGAGACGAGGGGAGCTGTTTTTT. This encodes CASSSTGGRRGELFF. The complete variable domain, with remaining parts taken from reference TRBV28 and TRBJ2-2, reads DVKVTQSSRYLVKRTGEKVFLECVQDMDHENMFWYRQDPGLGLRLIYFSYDVKMKEKGDIPEGYSVSREKKERFSLILESASTNQTSMYLCASSSTGGRRGELFFGEGSRLTVL.

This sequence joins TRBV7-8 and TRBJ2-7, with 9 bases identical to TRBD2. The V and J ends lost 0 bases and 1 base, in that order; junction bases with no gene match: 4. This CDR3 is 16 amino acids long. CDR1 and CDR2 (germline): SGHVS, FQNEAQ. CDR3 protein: CASSLAPAGGSYEQYF. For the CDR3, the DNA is TGTGCCAGCAGCTTAGCGCCAGCGGGGGGTTCCTACGAGCAGTACTTC.

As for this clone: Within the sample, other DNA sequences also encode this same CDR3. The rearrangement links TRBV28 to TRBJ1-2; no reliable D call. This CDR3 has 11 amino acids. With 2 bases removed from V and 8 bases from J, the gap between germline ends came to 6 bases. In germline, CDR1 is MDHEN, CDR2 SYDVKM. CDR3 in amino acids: CASSLRGGYTF. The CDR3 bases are TGTGCCAGCAGTTTAAGAGGGGGCTACACCTTC.

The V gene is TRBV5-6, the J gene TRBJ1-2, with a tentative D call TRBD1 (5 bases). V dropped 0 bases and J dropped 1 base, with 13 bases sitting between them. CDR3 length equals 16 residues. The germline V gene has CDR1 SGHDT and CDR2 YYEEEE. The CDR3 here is CASSLARVNYNYGYTF. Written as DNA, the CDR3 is TGTGCCAGCAGCTTGGCCAGGGTTAATTATAACTATGGCTACACCTTC. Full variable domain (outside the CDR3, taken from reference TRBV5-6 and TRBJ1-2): DAGVTQSPTHLIKTRGQQVTLRCSPKSGHDTVSWYQQALGQGPQFIFQYYEEEERQRGNFPDRFSGHQFPNYSSELNVNALLLGDSALYLCASSLARVNYNYGYTFGSGTRLTVV.

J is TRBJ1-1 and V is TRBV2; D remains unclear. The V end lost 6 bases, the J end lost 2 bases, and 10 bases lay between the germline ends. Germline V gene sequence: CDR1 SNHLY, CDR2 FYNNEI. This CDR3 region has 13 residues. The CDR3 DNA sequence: TGTGCCAGCAGAATACAGACAAACACTGAAGCTTTCTTT. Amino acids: CASRIQTNTEAFF. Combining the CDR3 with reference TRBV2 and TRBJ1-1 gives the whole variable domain EPEVTQTPSHQVTQMGQEVILRCVPISNHLYFYWYRQILGQKVEFLVSFYNNEISEKSEIFDDQFSVERPDGSNFTLKIRSTKLEDSAMYFCASRIQTNTEAFFGQGTRLTVV.

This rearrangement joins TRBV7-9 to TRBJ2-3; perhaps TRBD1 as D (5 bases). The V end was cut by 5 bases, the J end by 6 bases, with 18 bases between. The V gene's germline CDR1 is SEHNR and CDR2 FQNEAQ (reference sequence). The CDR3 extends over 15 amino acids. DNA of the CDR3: TGTGCCAGCAGCGTCAGGACGGACCCAGGGGATACGCAGTATTTT. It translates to CASSVRTDPGDTQYF.

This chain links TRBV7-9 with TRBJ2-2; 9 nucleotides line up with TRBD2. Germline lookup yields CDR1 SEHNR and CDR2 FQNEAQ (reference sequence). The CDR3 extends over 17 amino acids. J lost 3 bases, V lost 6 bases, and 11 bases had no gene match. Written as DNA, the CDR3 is TGTGCCAGCAGAGCATATAGCGGGAGTCAGGACACCGGGGAGCTGTTTTTT. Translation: CASRAYSGSQDTGELFF.

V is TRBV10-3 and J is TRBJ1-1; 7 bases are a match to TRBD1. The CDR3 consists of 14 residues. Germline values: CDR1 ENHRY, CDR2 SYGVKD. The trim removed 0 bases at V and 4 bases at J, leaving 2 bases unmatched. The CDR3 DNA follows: TGTGCCATCAGTGAGTCGAGGGGGCGCACTGAAGCTTTCTTT. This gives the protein CAISESRGRTEAFF.

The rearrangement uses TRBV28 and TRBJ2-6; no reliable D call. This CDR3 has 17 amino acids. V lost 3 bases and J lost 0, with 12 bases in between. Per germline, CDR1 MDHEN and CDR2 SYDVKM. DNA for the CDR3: TGTGCCAGCAGTTTTATCGGGTTTGGCTCTGGGGCCAACGTCCTGACTTTC. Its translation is CASSFIGFGSGANVLTF.

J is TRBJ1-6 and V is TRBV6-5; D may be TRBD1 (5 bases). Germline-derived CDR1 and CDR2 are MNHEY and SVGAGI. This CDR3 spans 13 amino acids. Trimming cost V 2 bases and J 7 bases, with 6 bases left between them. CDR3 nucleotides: TGTGCCAGCAGTTACAGGGGCAATTCACCCCTCCACTTT. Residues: CASSYRGNSPLHF.

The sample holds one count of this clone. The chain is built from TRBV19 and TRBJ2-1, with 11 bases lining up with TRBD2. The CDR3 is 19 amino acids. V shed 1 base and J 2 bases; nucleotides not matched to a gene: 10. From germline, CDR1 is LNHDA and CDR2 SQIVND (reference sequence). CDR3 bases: TGTGCCAGTAGTATAGGTGGGGCTAGCGGGGGGTTAACCTACAATGAGCAGTTCTTC. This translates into CASSIGGASGGLTYNEQFF.

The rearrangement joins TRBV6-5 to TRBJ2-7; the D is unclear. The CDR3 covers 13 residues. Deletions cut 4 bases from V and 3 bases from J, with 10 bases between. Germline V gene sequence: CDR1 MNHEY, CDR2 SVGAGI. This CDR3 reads CASSSSRHYEQYF. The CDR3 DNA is TGTGCCAGCAGTTCTTCCAGGCACTACGAGCAGTACTTC.

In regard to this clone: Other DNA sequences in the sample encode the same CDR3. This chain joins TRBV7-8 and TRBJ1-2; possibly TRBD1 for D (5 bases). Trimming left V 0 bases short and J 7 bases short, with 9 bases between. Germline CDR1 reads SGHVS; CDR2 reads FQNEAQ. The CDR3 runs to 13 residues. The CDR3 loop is CASSLASRAGYTF. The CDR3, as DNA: TGTGCCAGCAGCTTAGCATCCAGGGCTGGCTACACCTTC.

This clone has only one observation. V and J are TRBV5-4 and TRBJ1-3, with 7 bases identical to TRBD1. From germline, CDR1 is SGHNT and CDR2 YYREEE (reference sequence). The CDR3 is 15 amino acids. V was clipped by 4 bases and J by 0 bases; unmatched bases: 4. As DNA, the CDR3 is TGTGCCAGCAGCAAGGCAGGGGGCTCTGGAAACACCATATATTTT. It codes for CASSKAGGSGNTIYF. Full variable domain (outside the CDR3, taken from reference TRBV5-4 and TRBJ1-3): ETGVTQSPTHLIKTRGQQVTLRCSSQSGHNTVSWYQQALGQGPQFIFQYYREEENGRGNFPPRFSGLQFPNYSSELNVNALELDDSALYLCASSKAGGSGNTIYFGEGSWLTVV.

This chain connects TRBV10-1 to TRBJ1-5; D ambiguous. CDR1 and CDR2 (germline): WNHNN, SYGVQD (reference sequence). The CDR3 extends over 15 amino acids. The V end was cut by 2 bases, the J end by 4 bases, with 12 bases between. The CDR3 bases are TGCGCCAGCAGTGAGGGCCTCCGGGGAAATCAGCCCCAGCATTTT. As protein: CASSEGLRGNQPQHF.

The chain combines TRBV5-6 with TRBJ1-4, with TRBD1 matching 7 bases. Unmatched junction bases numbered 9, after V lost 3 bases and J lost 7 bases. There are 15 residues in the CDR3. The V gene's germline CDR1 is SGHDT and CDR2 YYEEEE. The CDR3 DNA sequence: TGTGCCAGCAGCTCCTCGACAGGGTTCCCTGAAAAACTGTTTTTT. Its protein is CASSSSTGFPEKLFF.

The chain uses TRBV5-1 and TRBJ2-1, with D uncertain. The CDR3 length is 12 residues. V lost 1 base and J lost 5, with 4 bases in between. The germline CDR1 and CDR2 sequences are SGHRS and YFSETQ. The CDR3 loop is CASSLQNNEQFF. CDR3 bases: TGCGCCAGCAGCTTGCAAAACAATGAGCAGTTCTTC. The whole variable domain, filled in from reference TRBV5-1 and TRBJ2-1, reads KAGVTQTPRYLIKTRGQQVTLSCSPISGHRSVSWYQQTPGQGLQFLFEYFSETQRNKGNFPGRFSGRQFSNSRSEMNVSTLELGDSALYLCASSLQNNEQFFGPGTRLTVL.

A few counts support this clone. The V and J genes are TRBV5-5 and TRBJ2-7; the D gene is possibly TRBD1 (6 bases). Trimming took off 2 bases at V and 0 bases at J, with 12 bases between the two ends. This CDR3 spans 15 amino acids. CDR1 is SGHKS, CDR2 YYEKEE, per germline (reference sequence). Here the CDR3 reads CASSLSGTLSYEQYF. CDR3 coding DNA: TGTGCCAGCAGCTTATCCGGGACACTCTCCTACGAGCAGTACTTC.

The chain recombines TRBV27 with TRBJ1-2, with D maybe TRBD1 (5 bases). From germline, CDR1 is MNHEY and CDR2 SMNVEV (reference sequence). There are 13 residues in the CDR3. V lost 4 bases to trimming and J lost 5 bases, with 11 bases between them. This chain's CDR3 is CASSSPGTYGYTF. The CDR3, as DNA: TGTGCCAGCAGTTCCCCAGGGACTTATGGCTACACCTTC.

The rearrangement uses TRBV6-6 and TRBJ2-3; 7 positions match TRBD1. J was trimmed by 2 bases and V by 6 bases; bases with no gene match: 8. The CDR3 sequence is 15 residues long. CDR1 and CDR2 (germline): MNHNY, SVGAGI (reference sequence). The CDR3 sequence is CASSWDSPNTDTQYF. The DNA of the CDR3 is TGTGCCAGCAGCTGGGACAGTCCAAACACAGATACGCAGTATTTT.

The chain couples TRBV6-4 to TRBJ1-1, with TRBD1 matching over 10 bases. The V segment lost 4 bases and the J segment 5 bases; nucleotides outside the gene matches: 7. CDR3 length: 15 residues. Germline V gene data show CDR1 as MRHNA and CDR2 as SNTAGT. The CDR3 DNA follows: TGTGCCAGCAGTGCGGGGGACAGGGGTGGAACTGAAGCTTTCTTT. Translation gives CASSAGDRGGTEAFF.

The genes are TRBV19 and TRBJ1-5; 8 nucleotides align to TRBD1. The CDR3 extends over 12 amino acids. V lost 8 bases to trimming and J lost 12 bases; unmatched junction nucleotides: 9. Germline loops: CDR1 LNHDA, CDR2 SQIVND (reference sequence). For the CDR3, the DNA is TGTGCCAGTGGGGACAGGCCCGGGGGCCAGCATTTT. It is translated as CASGDRPGGQHF.

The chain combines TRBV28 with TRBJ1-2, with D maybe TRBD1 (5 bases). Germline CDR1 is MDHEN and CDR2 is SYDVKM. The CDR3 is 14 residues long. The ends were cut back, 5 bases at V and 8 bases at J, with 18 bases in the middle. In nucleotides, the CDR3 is TGTGCCAGCAGTCCCGAGTGGAGGGGTGAAGGCTACACCTTC. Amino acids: CASSPEWRGEGYTF.

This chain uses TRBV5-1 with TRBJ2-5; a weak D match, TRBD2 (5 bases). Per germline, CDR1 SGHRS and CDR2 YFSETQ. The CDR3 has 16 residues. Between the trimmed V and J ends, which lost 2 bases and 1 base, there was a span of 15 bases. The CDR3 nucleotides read TGCGCCAGCAGCTTTCTCCCGAGGGCCACCCAAGAGACCCAGTACTTC. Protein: CASSFLPRATQETQYF. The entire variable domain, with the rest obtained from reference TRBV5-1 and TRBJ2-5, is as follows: KAGVTQTPRYLIKTRGQQVTLSCSPISGHRSVSWYQQTPGQGLQFLFEYFSETQRNKGNFPGRFSGRQFSNSRSEMNVSTLELGDSALYLCASSFLPRATQETQYFGPGTRLLVL.

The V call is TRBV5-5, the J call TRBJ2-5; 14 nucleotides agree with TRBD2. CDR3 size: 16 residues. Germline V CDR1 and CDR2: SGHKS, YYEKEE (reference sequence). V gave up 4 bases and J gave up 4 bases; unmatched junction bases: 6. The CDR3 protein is CASSNGLAGGIETQYF. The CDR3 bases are TGTGCCAGCAGCAACGGACTAGCGGGAGGTATAGAGACCCAGTACTTC.

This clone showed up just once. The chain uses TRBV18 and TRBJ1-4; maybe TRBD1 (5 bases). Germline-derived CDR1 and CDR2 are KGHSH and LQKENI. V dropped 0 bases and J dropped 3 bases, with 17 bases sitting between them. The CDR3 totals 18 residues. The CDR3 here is CASSPPSGFAGANEKLFF. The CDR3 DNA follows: TGTGCCAGCTCACCACCATCAGGGTTCGCAGGAGCTAATGAAAAACTGTTTTTT.